The 31 T cell receptor beta chains below come from one sample, sequenced in a study of CD8+CD57+ T cells in acquired aplastic anemia. Flow cytometry had shown expanded CD8+CD57+ cells in the patients chosen for sequencing. The template for TCR beta VDJ and CDR3 sequence profiling was genomic DNA. TCRdb re-analysed the reads in MiXCR, keeping a single row per CDR3 protein. In the table there are more than 150,000 distinct CDR3 sequences, more than 45% of which are singletons. Sequences were obtained from sorted CD4+, CD8+, or CD8+CD57+ T cells (not recorded which) from PBMCs. Receptor source: a human donor with aplastic anemia.

The chain joins TRBV7-2 to TRBJ2-7, with D perhaps TRBD1 (5 bases). The germline gives CDR1 SGHTA, CDR2 FQGNSA. The CDR3 extends over 12 amino acids. V was pared by 5 bases and J by 5 bases, with 10 bases between. CDR3 nucleotide sequence: TGTGCCAGCAGCCAAGAAGGGGACGAGCAGTACTTC. It codes for CASSQEGDEQYF. Full variable domain (remainder filled in from reference TRBV7-2 and TRBJ2-7): GAGVSQSPSNKVTEKGKDVELRCDPISGHTALYWYRQSLGQGLEFLIYFQGNSAPDKSGLPSDRFSAERTGGSVSTLTIQRTQQEDSAVYLCASSQEGDEQYFGPGTRLTVT.

The rearrangement links TRBV11-1 to TRBJ2-3; the D call may be TRBD1 or TRBD2 (5 bases each). The germline gives CDR1 SGHAT, CDR2 FQDESV (reference sequence). The CDR3 is 16 residues long. Trimming left V 6 bases short and J 0 bases short, with 16 bases between. Here the CDR3 reads CASSSSLGGSTDTQYF. The CDR3 nucleotides read TGTGCCAGCAGTTCGAGCCTTGGGGGAAGCACAGATACGCAGTATTTT.

This clonotype showed up many times. This chain connects TRBV12-3 or TRBV12-4 to TRBJ1-1; D perhaps matches TRBD1 (5 bases). CDR3 size: 15 residues. The V end lost 4 bases, the J end lost 1 base, and 13 bases lay between the germline ends. The CDR3 coding sequence is TGTGCCAGCAGTTCGCGACAGTCTTGGAACACTGAAGCTTTCTTT. It encodes CASSSRQSWNTEAFF.

This sequence joins TRBV7-6 and TRBJ2-1; D gene ambiguous. This CDR3 has 12 residues. V lost 2 bases and J lost 6, with 5 bases in between. Germline V lookup: CDR1 SGHVS, CDR2 FNYEAQ. CDR3 amino acids: CASSLMSNEQFF. The DNA for the CDR3 is TGTGCCAGCAGCTTAATGTCCAATGAGCAGTTCTTC.

The J gene is TRBJ1-2, the V gene TRBV6-1, with 7 bases lining up with TRBD1. The CDR3 contains 15 residues. In germline, CDR1 is MNHNS, CDR2 SASEGT. Trimming removed 7 bases from V and 5 bases from J; junction bases left unmatched: 13. CDR3 loop: CASTTSGGQRYGYTF. The CDR3 region has the DNA TGTGCCAGCACCACCTCCGGGGGACAGCGATATGGCTACACCTTC.

This clonotype was found a few times. The rearrangement joins TRBV10-1 to TRBJ1-4, with a tentative D call TRBD1 (5 bases). Deletions cut 2 bases from V and 8 bases from J, with 9 bases between. The CDR3 is made up of 13 amino acids. CDR1 and CDR2 (germline): WNHNN, SYGVQD (reference sequence). CDR3 loop: CASSELRGEKLFF. The CDR3 DNA sequence: TGCGCCAGCAGTGAGCTTAGGGGAGAAAAACTGTTTTTT.

For this clonotype: A much larger clone differs from this one at a single base, so this may be a read error. The chain's CDR3 is CASSFGGVFFYEQYF. In nucleotides, the CDR3 is TGTGCCAGCAGTTTTGGGGGGGTTTTTTTCTACGAGCAGTACTTC. The rearrangement joins TRBV2 to TRBJ2-7, with 7 bases identical to TRBD2. The trim removed 5 bases at V and 3 bases at J, leaving 10 bases unmatched. CDR1 and CDR2 from the germline V gene are SNHLY and FYNNEI. The CDR3 is made up of 15 amino acids.

The rearrangement joins TRBV20-1 to TRBJ2-7, with 7 bases aligning to TRBD2. The germline CDR1 and CDR2 sequences are DFQATT and SNEGSKA (reference sequence). The CDR3 length is 12 residues. With 0 bases clipped from V and 4 bases from J, the junction kept 0 bases outside the gene matches. The CDR3 protein is CSAREGGYEQYF. In nucleotides, the CDR3 is TGCAGTGCTAGAGAGGGGGGGTACGAGCAGTACTTC.

In its sample, this clonotype was seen a few times. This chain connects TRBV27 to TRBJ1-3, with TRBD1 identical over 9 bases. Per germline, CDR1 MNHEY and CDR2 SMNVEV (reference sequence). J lost 3 bases, V lost 8 bases, and 8 bases had no gene match. The CDR3 has 15 amino acids. CDR3 region: CASARGQGGGNTIYF. The CDR3 nucleotides are TGTGCCAGCGCCCGGGGACAGGGCGGTGGAAACACCATATATTTT.

Ten or more counts support this clonotype. CDR3 region: CASKRGALNTEAFF. CDR3 DNA sequence: TGCGCCAGCAAACGGGGAGCCCTGAACACTGAAGCTTTCTTT. The chain is built from TRBV10-1 and TRBJ1-1; D is unclear. V shed 7 bases and J shed 0 bases, with 12 bases lying between them. The CDR3 has 14 amino acids. Germline loops: CDR1 WNHNN, CDR2 SYGVQD (reference sequence).

The chain uses TRBV5-4 and TRBJ2-7; 7 bases align to TRBD2. V lost 1 base and J lost 3; bases outside the gene matches: 4. This CDR3 has 14 residues. Germline CDR1 is SGHNT and CDR2 is YYREEE (reference sequence). The DNA for the CDR3 is TGTGCCAGCAGCTTGAGCAGGACTAGCTACGAGCAGTACTTC. This gives the protein CASSLSRTSYEQYF.

This clonotype was counted a few times. The rearrangement uses TRBV6-2 or TRBV6-3 and TRBJ1-6; 9 bases are a match to TRBD1. The V gene end was trimmed by 1 base and the J gene end by 0 bases; junction bases not matched to a gene: 7. This CDR3 is 19 amino acids long. CDR1 is MNHEY and CDR2 is SVGEGT in the germline V gene. CDR3 coding DNA: TGTGCCAGCAGTTACTACGCCGGGACAGGGAACTCCTATAATTCACCCCTCCACTTT. Translated: CASSYYAGTGNSYNSPLHF.

The chain has TRBV29-1 and TRBJ1-5; maybe TRBD1 (5 bases). The V gene lost 4 bases and the J gene lost 1 base, with 11 bases spanning the gap. In germline, CDR1 is SQVTM, CDR2 ANQGSEA. The CDR3 length is 14 residues. CDR3 bases: TGCAGCGTTGTCCAGGGCAGGAGCAATCAGCCCCAGCATTTT. Amino acids: CSVVQGRSNQPQHF.

At least ten counts were recorded for this clonotype. The chain combines TRBV14 with TRBJ1-2; D perhaps matches TRBD1 (6 bases). The germline gives CDR1 SGHDN, CDR2 FVKESK. This CDR3 region has 15 residues. The germline V and J ends were trimmed by 5 bases and 6 bases, with 19 bases remaining between them. CDR3 sequence (DNA): TGTGCCAGCAGCGCTGGGTTCGGGCAGGGGCATGGCTACACCTTC. It encodes CASSAGFGQGHGYTF. The variable domain in full, with the rest retrieved from reference TRBV14 and TRBJ1-2, is EAGVTQFPSHSVIEKGQTVTLRCDPISGHDNLYWYRRVMGKEIKFLLHFVKESKQDESGMPNNRFLAERTGGTYSTLKVQPAELEDSGVYFCASSAGFGQGHGYTFGSGTRLTVV.

There are many counts of this clonotype. The V call is TRBV20-1, the J call TRBJ1-2; 7 bases align to TRBD1. Per germline, CDR1 DFQATT and CDR2 SNEGSKA (reference sequence). After removal of 3 bases from V and 5 bases from J, the junction contained 9 bases not matched to a gene. This CDR3 has 14 amino acids. This CDR3 is CSARYATGEYGYTF. The CDR3 DNA reads TGCAGTGCTAGGTACGCTACAGGGGAATATGGCTACACCTTC.

The chain links TRBV24-1 to TRBJ1-4; weak D call: TRBD1 (5 bases). V lost 5 bases, J lost 0 bases, and 15 bases lay in between. The CDR3 consists of 17 residues. Per germline, CDR1 KGHDR and CDR2 SFDVKD. CDR3 region: CATSGGRDGSTNEKLFF. As DNA, the CDR3 is TGTGCCACCAGTGGTGGCCGGGACGGCTCAACTAATGAAAAACTGTTTTTT.

The chain links TRBV29-1 to TRBJ2-7, with D maybe TRBD1 (6 bases). Trimming left V 4 bases short and J 9 bases short, with 19 bases between. This CDR3 spans 13 amino acids. Per germline, CDR1 SQVTM and CDR2 ANQGSEA. The CDR3 loop is CSVAGHSMDTQYV. DNA for the CDR3: TGCAGCGTTGCGGGACACAGCATGGATACGCAGTACGTC.

This clonotype was recorded a few times. The chain uses TRBV30 and TRBJ1-1; weak D call: TRBD1 (6 bases). Germline V CDR1 and CDR2: GTSNPN, SVGIG (reference sequence). The CDR3 covers 12 residues. V dropped 4 bases and J dropped 4 bases, with 10 bases sitting between them. The chain's CDR3 is CAWNGGITEAFF. DNA of the CDR3: TGTGCCTGGAATGGGGGCATCACTGAAGCTTTCTTT.

This clonotype occurred many times. This chain joins TRBV2 and TRBJ1-4; tentative D call: TRBD1 (6 bases). Germline V gene lookup returns CDR1 SNHLY and CDR2 FYNNEI. The CDR3 runs 15 residues. V was pared by 1 base and J by 9 bases, with 15 bases between. CDR3 DNA sequence: TGTGCCAGCAGTGAAGTAAGGGGGGTAAAAAAAAAACTGTTTTTT. It encodes CASSEVRGVKKKLFF.

The V and J genes are TRBV5-1 and TRBJ2-3; 7 bases are shared with TRBD1. V lost 0 bases, J lost 0 bases, and 7 bases stayed unmatched. CDR3 length equals 17 residues. The V gene's germline CDR1 is SGHRS and CDR2 YFSETQ. The CDR3 reads CASSLEPGTASTDTQYF. For the CDR3, the DNA is TGCGCCAGCAGCTTGGAACCGGGGACAGCTAGCACAGATACGCAGTATTTT. Full variable domain (rest looked up from reference TRBV5-1 and TRBJ2-3): KAGVTQTPRYLIKTRGQQVTLSCSPISGHRSVSWYQQTPGQGLQFLFEYFSETQRNKGNFPGRFSGRQFSNSRSEMNVSTLELGDSALYLCASSLEPGTASTDTQYFGPGTRLTVL.

The chain is built from TRBV19 and TRBJ1-1; unclear D gene. Germline V gene data show CDR1 as LNHDA and CDR2 as SQIVND (reference sequence). This CDR3 region has 14 residues. The ends were cut back, 5 bases at V and 0 bases at J, with 10 bases in the middle. The CDR3 region is CASSLYGMNTEAFF. The CDR3 nucleotides read TGTGCCAGTAGTTTATACGGGATGAACACTGAAGCTTTCTTT.

This clonotype was found many times. CDR3 in DNA: TGTGCCAGCAGCTATGGACTGGGGAGCAATGAGCAGTTCTTC. This codes for CASSYGLGSNEQFF. This chain uses TRBV7-9 with TRBJ2-1, with TRBD2 as a possible D gene (5 bases). The CDR3 sequence is 14 residues long. V was clipped by 4 bases and J by 6 bases, with 13 bases between them. Germline V CDR1 and CDR2: SEHNR, FQNEAQ (reference sequence).

The chain recombines TRBV19 with TRBJ1-6; D is uncertain. Germline-derived CDR1 and CDR2 are LNHDA and SQIVND (reference sequence). The CDR3 totals 14 residues. Trimming removed 3 bases from V and 9 bases from J, with 12 bases in between. The CDR3, as DNA: TGTGCCAGTAGTATCGGTGGCGGGAGTTCACCCCTCCACTTT. Protein: CASSIGGGSSPLHF.

In its sample, this clonotype was seen many times. The chain employs TRBV5-4 and TRBJ1-6; tentatively, D is TRBD1 (6 bases). The CDR3 totals 14 residues. The V gene's germline CDR1 is SGHNT and CDR2 YYREEE (reference sequence). Trimming left V 1 base short and J 7 bases short, with 9 bases between. The CDR3 here is CASSLSGQNSPLHF. The CDR3 nucleotides read TGTGCCAGCAGCTTGTCCGGACAGAATTCACCCCTCCACTTT.

This clonotype occurred a few times. The DNA for the CDR3 is TGTGCCAGCAGCTTTTCTCCCGTACAGGGGATAAACACTGAAGCTTTCTTT. It is translated as CASSFSPVQGINTEAFF. The J gene is TRBJ1-1, the V gene TRBV7-2; 7 positions match TRBD1. J lost 2 bases, V lost 3 bases, and 12 bases had no gene match. CDR1 and CDR2 (germline): SGHTA, FQGNSA. There are 17 residues in the CDR3.

The rearrangement joins TRBV29-1 to TRBJ1-2; TRBD1 aligns across 8 bases. Germline-derived CDR1 and CDR2 are SQVTM and ANQGSEA. There are 15 residues in the CDR3. V gave up 6 bases and J gave up 2 bases; unmatched junction bases: 11. DNA of the CDR3: TGCAGCGTCTATCCCGGGACAGGAGAGAACTATGGCTACACCTTC. Translating it yields CSVYPGTGENYGYTF.

This clonotype was counted many times. The J gene is TRBJ2-5, the V gene TRBV6-1; D may be TRBD2 (7 bases). The CDR3 has 17 amino acids. V dropped 3 bases and J dropped 0 bases, with 17 bases sitting between them. In germline, CDR1 is MNHNS, CDR2 SASEGT. DNA of the CDR3: TGTGCCAGCAGTGACCCCTCTCGGGGGGCGTACCAAGAGACCCAGTACTTC. This encodes CASSDPSRGAYQETQYF.

This clonotype has only one observation. The rearrangement uses TRBV24-1 and TRBJ2-3, with 10 nucleotides matching TRBD1. Germline CDR1 and CDR2: KGHDR and SFDVKD. This CDR3 contains 15 residues. This chain's CDR3 is CALKRGTGVTDTQYF. The DNA for the CDR3 is TGTGCTCTCAAGAGGGGGACAGGGGTCACAGATACGCAGTATTTT.

The chain recombines TRBV20-1 with TRBJ1-4; maybe TRBD1 (6 bases). CDR1 and CDR2 from the germline V gene are DFQATT and SNEGSKA (reference sequence). V lost 5 bases to trimming and J lost 7 bases, with 14 bases between them. The CDR3 runs 13 residues. The CDR3 DNA reads as TGCAGTGCTCGTACAGGGAGCGTTGAAAAACTGTTTTTT. It yields the protein CSARTGSVEKLFF.

In regard to this clonotype: A read error may be the cause here, since a much bigger clone is one base away. Here the CDR3 omits its conserved ending phenylalanine or tryptophan, so a read error is the likely source. The rearrangement joins TRBV20-1 to TRBJ2-7; D remains ambiguous. The CDR3 extends over 14 amino acids. The ends were cut back, 4 bases at V and 2 bases at J, with 15 bases in the middle. CDR1 is DFQATT, CDR2 SNEGSKA, per germline (reference sequence). CDR3 in amino acids: CSAIYPGRPYEQYS. Written as DNA, the CDR3 is TGCAGTGCTATATACCCGGGCCGTCCCTACGAGCAGTACTCC.

The table lists this clonotype with a few counts. A read error may explain this, as a much larger clone is one base away. This is likely a read error, given that the CDR3 carries no conserved phenylalanine or tryptophan at its end. The rearrangement joins TRBV19 to TRBJ2-3, with 13 bases fitting TRBD2. Germline lookup yields CDR1 LNHDA and CDR2 SQIVND (reference sequence). The CDR3 runs 17 residues. V trimming: 4 bases; J trimming: 8 bases; junction bases outside the gene matches: 12. CDR3 in amino acids: CASSTTLLAGGSFTQYL. CDR3 DNA sequence: TGTGCCAGTAGTACCACCCTACTAGCGGGGGGGTCGTTTACGCAGTATCTT.